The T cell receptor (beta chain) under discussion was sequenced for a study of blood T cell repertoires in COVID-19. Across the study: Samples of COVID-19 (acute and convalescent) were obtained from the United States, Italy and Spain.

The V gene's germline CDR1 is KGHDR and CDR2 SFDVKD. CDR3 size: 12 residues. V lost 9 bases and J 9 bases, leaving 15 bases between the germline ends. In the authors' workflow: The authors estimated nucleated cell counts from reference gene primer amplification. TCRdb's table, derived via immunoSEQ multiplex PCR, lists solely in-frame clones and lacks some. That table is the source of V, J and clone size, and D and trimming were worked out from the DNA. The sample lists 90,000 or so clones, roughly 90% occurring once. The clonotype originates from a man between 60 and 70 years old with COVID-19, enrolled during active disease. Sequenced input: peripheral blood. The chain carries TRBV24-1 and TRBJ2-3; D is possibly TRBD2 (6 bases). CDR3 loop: CATRGDPGTQYF. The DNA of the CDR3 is TGTGCCACCCGCGGGGACCCTGGGACGCAGTATTTT.